The clone carrying this TCR beta chain showed up just a few times. Its matching antigen is unknown. The PCR contained 60 Vbeta and 13 Jbeta primers. TCRdb's copy holds only in-frame clones and misses some; the assay was immunoSEQ multiplex PCR. The table has about 140,000 clones, 65% to 80% seen once. The CDR3 sequence is 17 residues long. The germline CDR1 and CDR2 sequences are SNHLY and FYNNEI. The V gene end was trimmed by 0 bases and the J gene end by 9 bases; junction bases not matched to a gene: 9. The source of the sample is a study of cytomegalovirus exposure and HLA in healthy donors. General observations from the study: Later genetic work tied a missense DCLRE1C variant to beta-chain V and J trimming. Later work found that TCR association rates differed between HLA loci; DRB1 had the most and HLA-C the fewest. Previously analyzed data showed that most TCR beta V segments were productive at a frequency of about 87% or about 30%.

This receptor was obtained from a woman aged 45-60 years in good health and CMV-seropositive. The V gene is TRBV2, the J gene TRBJ1-6; TRBD1 agrees at 9 bases. Input material: PBMCs. In nucleotides, the CDR3 is TGTGCCAGCAGTGAAGCGGGAGCGGGACAGGGCGGTTCACCCCTCCACTTT. Its protein is CASSEAGAGQGGSPLHF.